The clone carrying this T cell receptor (beta chain) was seen only a few times. Profiling relied on immunoSEQ multiplex PCR, and the TCRdb table lists in-frame clones only, not all of them. The sample consists of 180,000 or so clones, roughly 76% of them appearing once. CDR3 length: 14 residues. The germline V gene encodes CDR1 GTSNPN and CDR2 SVGIG (reference sequence). The sample belongs to a study of blood T cell repertoires in COVID-19. In the study overall: Sites across the United States, Italy and Spain contributed samples from acute and convalescent COVID-19. The analysed material was cDNA or gDNA that came from T cells, B-cell-depleted T cells, or PBMCs.

Material: peripheral blood. The sequence came from a woman aged 35 to 49 with COVID-19, enrolled during active disease. The rearrangement uses TRBV30 and TRBJ1-5; unclear D gene. CDR3: CAYRSGLSNQPQHF. The CDR3 DNA reads TGTGCTTACCGCAGTGGCCTGAGCAATCAGCCCCAGCATTTT. Variable domain in full (rest from reference TRBV30 and TRBJ1-5): SQTIHQWPATLVQPVGSPLSLECTVEGTSNPNLYWYRQAAGRGLQLLFYSVGIGQISSEVPQNLSASRPQDRQFILSSKKLLLSDSGFYLCAYRSGLSNQPQHFGDGTRLSIL.